This T cell receptor (beta chain) was observed in a study of shared clonotypes between healthy human individuals (TCRdb year 2020). Regarding the research as a whole: The cohort included three men and a couple of women between 18 and 49 years of age. For each donor, CD4 naive and CD4 memory were each run on three plates, CD8 naive on two plates, and CD8 memory on one plate. To estimate repertoire size and how much clonotypes are shared between individuals, the study performed deep sequencing of blood TCR repertoires from a handful of healthy adults. To increase sequencing depth and limit assay-specific biases, TCR repertoire library preparation and sequencing were carried out by different laboratories using diverse techniques. Per donor, leukapheresis produced somewhere between about 0.9 and 9.5 billion PBMCs.

The CDR3, from cysteine to phenylalanine, totals 15 residues. Of all the DNA, just the CDR3 is kept, 45 bases in frame from base 1. At the junction V is shortened by 4 bases and J by 4 bases; bases outside the gene matches: 9. The germline V gene (reference sequence) sets CDR1 to SGHNT and CDR2 to YYREEE. About this clone itself: Its antigen is currently not known. No clone much larger than this one lies a single base away; base qualities are absent.

Using the deep immunoSEQ assay, multiplex PCR amplified TCR CDR3 regions from genomic DNA. For each cell subset, the extracted genomic DNA was distributed evenly across all wells of several immunoSEQ 96-well plates, and each plate served as one replicate. For sorted subsets, roughly 200 ng of genomic DNA, equivalent to some 30,000 T cell genomes, went into each replicate PCR. Purified libraries were quantified with a Qubit 3.0 fluorometer, sized on a Bioanalyzer 2100, and re-quantified with the KAPA Library Quantification kit. A separate single-read 150-cycle Illumina NextSeq 550 flow cell was used to sequence each immunoSEQ 96-well plate. In the source study's methods: Because the immunoSEQ output included only junctional sequences and no quality scores, the filtering could not be the same as the filtering used for full-length reads. Sequences were annotated with PyIR, a Python wrapper for IgBLAST v1.9, and V/J genes and CDR3 were assigned using IMGT germline references. Reads were filtered out if the reads had weak V/J assignments (E-value above 1e-6), no CDR3, stop codons, out-of-frame junctions, or ambiguous translated residues. A V3J clonotype was defined by an identical inferred V gene, J gene, and CDR3 amino acid sequence. To compute the percentage overlap between repertoires, the number of shared unique clonotypes was divided by the size of the smaller repertoire. Repertoire richness was assessed with RTK rarefaction, the Chao1 estimator, and Recon v2.1 estimates of unobserved clonotypes. Generation probabilities were computed with OLGA for all TCRbeta clonotypes obtained by the gDNA method from several donors. As stored in TCRdb, this immuneACCESS dataset retains in-frame rearrangements with V and J assigned. A fraction of the clones does not appear; measured against another copy, unresolved V genes explain less than half of the discrepancy, and the remainder lacks a known reason. The V and J calls and clone size are taken from that table; D and trimming were inferred from the DNA. Recorded for this sample are around 550,000 clones; approximately 95% of them occurred a single time. Of the sample, over 0.1% is held by the ten largest clones.

Results the study describes overall, beyond this receptor: About 5% of naive CD4, more than 3% of naive CD8, 2% to 2.5% of memory CD4, and 0.4% of memory CD8 clonotypes were shared across four donors. Larger estimated clonotype richness was generally found for naive subsets than for memory subsets. Rarefaction of sorted-subset datasets indicated incomplete sequencing despite the large sequencing depth. Because the study included only a small number of donors, the genetic and exposure-history diversity represented was limited. Sampling was restricted to blood, and TCR repertoires in tissue are likely to differ from TCR repertoires in blood. Pairwise subsampling led to the expectation that sequencing depth would affect the degree of clonotype sharing among donors. Compared with non-shared clonotypes, clonotypes shared by all four sorted-subset donors had higher generation probabilities.

CD8 naive samples were obtained by positive selection for CCR7 among CD45RO-negative cells, yielding a CD45RA+CCR7+ population from which TemRA cells were excluded. The donors were healthy, HIV-negative adults who had no recently reported acute infections or vaccinations. All donors were Caucasian adults living in Nashville, Tennessee, USA. After blood collection by leukapheresis, PBMCs were isolated using Ficoll-Histopaque density gradient centrifugation and then cryopreserved in the vapor phase of liquid nitrogen. Analytical flow cytometry was used to check the purity and quantity of each magnetically sorted T cell population. Genomic DNA was isolated from each sorted fraction and quantified by UV absorbance on a Nanodrop 2000c.

The sequence derives from a woman in her 30s in good health. Recombination linked TRBV5-4 to TRBJ1-2, with 8 central nucleotides matching TRBD1. Source material: naive CD8+ T cells sorted from blood. The sample's cell subset or site, from its label and the paper: CD45RA+CCR7+. The DNA sequence follows: TGTGCCAGCAGCGTGGACAGGGTGATAAGCTATGGCTACACCTTC. Its protein reads: CASSVDRVISYGYTF.